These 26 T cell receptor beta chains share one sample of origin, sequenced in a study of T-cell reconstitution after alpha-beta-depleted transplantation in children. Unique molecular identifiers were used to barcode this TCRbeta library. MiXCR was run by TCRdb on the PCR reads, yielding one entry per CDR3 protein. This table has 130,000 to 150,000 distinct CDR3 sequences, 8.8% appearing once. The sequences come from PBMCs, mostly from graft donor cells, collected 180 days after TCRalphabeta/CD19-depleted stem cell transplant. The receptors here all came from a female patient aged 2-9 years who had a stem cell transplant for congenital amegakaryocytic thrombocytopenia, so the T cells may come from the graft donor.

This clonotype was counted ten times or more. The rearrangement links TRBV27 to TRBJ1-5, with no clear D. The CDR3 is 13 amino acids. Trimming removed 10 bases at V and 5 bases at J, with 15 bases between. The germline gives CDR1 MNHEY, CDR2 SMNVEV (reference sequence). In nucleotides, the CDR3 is TGTGCCACCACTCCCGCCCCGGATCAGCCCCAGCATTTT. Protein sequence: CATTPAPDQPQHF.

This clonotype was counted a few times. In DNA, the CDR3 is TGCGCCAGCAGCTTGGCCTGTTACTTCCATTATCAGCCCCAGCATTTT. It translates to CASSLACYFHYQPQHF. V and J are TRBV5-1 and TRBJ1-5; D unclear. Germline CDR1 and CDR2: SGHRS and YFSETQ. The CDR3 is 16 residues long. V shed 0 bases and J shed 5 bases, with 15 bases lying between them.

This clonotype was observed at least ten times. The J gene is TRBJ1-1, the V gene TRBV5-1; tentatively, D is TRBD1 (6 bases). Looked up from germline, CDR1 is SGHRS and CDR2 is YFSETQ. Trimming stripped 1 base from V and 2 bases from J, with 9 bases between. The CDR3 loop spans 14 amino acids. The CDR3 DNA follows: TGCGCCAGCAGCTTGCTCAGGGGCAACACTGAAGCTTTCTTT. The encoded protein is CASSLLRGNTEAFF.

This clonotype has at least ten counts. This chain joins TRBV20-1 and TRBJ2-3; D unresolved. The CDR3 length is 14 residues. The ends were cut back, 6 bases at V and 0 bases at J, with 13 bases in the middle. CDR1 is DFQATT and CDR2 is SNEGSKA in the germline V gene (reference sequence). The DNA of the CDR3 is TGCAGTGCCAGCCAAGTAGGAAGCACAGATACGCAGTATTTT. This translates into CSASQVGSTDTQYF.

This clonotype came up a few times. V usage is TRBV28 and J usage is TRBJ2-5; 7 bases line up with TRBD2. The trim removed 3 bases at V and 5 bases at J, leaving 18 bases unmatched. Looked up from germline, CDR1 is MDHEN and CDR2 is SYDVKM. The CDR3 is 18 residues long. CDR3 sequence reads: CASSFNIKDGTKRETQYF. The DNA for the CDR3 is TGTGCCAGCAGTTTCAATATCAAGGACGGGACTAAGAGGGAGACCCAGTACTTC.

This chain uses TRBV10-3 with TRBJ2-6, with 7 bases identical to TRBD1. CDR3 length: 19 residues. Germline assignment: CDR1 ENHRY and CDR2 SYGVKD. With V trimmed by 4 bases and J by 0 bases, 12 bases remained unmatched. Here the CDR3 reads CAISGRQGLAVSGANVLTF. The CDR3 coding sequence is TGTGCCATCAGTGGCCGACAGGGTCTGGCCGTCTCTGGGGCCAACGTCCTGACTTTC.

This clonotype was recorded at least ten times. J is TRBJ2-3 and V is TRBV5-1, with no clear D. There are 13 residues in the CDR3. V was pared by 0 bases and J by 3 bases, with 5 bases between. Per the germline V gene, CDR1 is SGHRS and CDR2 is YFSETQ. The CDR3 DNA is TGCGCCAGCAGCTTGGGCCTGACAGATACGCAGTATTTT. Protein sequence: CASSLGLTDTQYF.

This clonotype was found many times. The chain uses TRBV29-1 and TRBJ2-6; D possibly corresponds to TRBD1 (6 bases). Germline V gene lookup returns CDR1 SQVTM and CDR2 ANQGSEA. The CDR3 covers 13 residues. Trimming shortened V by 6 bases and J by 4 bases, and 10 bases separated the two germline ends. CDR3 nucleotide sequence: TGCAGCGTCCTCCAGGGGGGGGCCAACGTCCTGACTTTC. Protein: CSVLQGGANVLTF. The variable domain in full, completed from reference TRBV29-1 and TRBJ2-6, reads SAVISQKPSRDICQRGTSLTIQCQVDSQVTMMFWYRQQPGQSLTLIATANQGSEATYESGFVIDKFPISRPNLTFSTLTVSNMSPEDSSIYLCSVLQGGANVLTFGAGSRLTVL.

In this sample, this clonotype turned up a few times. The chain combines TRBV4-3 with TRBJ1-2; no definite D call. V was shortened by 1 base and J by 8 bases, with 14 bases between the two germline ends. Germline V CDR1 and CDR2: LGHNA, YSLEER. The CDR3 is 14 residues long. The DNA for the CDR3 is TGCGCCAGCAGCCAAGGAACCGACTCCTCCGGCTACACCTTC. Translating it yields CASSQGTDSSGYTF.

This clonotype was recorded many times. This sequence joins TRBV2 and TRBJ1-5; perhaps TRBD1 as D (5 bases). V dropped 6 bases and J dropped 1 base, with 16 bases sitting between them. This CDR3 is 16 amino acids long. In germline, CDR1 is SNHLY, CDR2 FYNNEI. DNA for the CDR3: TGTGCCAGCAGCGGGACGGACCCTCTGAGCAATCAGCCCCAGCATTTT. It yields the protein CASSGTDPLSNQPQHF.

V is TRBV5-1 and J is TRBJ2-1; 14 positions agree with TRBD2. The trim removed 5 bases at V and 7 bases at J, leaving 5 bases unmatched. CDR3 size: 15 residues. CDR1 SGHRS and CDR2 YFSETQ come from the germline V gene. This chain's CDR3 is CASSRLAGGDNEQFF. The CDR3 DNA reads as TGCGCCAGCAGTCGACTAGCGGGGGGGGATAATGAGCAGTTCTTC.

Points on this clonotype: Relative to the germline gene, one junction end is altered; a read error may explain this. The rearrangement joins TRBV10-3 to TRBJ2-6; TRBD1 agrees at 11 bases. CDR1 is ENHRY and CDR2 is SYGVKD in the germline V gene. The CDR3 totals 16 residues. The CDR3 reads CAIRRDRGAGANGLTF. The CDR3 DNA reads TGTGCCATCCGCCGGGACAGGGGGGCTGGGGCCAACGGCCTGACTTTC.

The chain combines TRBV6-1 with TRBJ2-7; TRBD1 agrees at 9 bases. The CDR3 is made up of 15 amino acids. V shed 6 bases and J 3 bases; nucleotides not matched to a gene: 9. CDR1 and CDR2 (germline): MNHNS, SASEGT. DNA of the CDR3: TGTGCCAGCAGACCGGACAGGGGATTGAACTACGAGCAGTACTTC. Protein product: CASRPDRGLNYEQYF.

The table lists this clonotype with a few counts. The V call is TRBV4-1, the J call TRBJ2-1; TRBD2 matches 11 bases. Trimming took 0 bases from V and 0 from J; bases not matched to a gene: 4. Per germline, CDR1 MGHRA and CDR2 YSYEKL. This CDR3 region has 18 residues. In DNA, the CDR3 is TGCGCCAGCAGCCAAGACCGACTAGCGGGGAGCTCCTACAATGAGCAGTTCTTC. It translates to CASSQDRLAGSSYNEQFF.

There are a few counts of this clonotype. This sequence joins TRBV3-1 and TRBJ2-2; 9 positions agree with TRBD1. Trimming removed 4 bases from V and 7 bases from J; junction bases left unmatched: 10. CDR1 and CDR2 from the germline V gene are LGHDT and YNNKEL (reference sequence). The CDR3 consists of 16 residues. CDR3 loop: CASSRWTGERIGELFF. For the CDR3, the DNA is TGTGCCAGCAGCCGTTGGACAGGGGAAAGGATCGGGGAGCTGTTTTTT.

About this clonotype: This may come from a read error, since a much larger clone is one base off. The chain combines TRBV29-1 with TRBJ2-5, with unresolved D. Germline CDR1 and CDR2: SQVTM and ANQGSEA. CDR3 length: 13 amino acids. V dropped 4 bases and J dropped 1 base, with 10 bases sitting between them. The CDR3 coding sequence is TGCAGCGTTGGTCAGGTGAGCCAAGAGACCCAGTACTTC. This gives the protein CSVGQVSQETQYF. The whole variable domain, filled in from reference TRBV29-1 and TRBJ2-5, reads SAVISQKPSRDICQRGTSLTIQCQVDSQVTMMFWYRQQPGQSLTLIATANQGSEATYESGFVIDKFPISRPNLTFSTLTVSNMSPEDSSIYLCSVGQVSQETQYFGPGTRLLVL.

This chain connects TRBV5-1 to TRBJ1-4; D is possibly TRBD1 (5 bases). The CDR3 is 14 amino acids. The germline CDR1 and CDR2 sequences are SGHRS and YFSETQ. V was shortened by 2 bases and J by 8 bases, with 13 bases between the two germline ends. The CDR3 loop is CASSFRQLSEKLFF. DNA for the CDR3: TGCGCCAGCAGCTTCAGACAGCTATCCGAAAAACTGTTTTTT.

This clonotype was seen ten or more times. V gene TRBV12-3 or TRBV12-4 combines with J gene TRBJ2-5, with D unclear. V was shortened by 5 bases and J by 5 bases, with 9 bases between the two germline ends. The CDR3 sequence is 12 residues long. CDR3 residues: CASSQVSETQYF. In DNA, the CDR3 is TGTGCCAGCAGTCAAGTCTCGGAGACCCAGTACTTC.

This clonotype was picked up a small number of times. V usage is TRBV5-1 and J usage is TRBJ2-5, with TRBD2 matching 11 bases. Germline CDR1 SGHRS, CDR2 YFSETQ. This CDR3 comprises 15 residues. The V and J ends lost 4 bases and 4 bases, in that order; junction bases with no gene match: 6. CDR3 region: CASSPRLAGRETQYF. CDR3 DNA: TGCGCCAGCAGCCCCCGACTAGCGGGGAGAGAGACCCAGTACTTC.

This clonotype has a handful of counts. Here the CDR3 reads CASSQGRGGGYF. DNA of the CDR3: TGTGCCAGCAGCCAGGGACGCGGCGGGGGGTACTTC. The J gene is TRBJ2-5, the V gene TRBV12-3 or TRBV12-4; 7 bases are shared with TRBD2. The V and J ends lost 6 bases and 13 bases, in that order; junction bases with no gene match: 11. This CDR3 contains 12 residues.

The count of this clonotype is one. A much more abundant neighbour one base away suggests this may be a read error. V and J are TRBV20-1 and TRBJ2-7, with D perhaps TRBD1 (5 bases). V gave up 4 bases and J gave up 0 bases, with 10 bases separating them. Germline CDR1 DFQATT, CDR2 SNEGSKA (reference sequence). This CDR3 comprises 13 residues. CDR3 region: CSATPDSSYEQYF. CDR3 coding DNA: TGCAGTGCTACACCAGACAGCTCCTACGAGCAGTACTTC.

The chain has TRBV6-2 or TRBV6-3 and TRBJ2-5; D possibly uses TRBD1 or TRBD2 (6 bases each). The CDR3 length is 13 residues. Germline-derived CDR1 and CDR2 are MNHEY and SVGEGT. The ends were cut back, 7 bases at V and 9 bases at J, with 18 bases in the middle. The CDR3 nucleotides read TGTGCCAGCACTCCCTGGGGGGCGGGCGCCCAGTACTTC. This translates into CASTPWGAGAQYF.

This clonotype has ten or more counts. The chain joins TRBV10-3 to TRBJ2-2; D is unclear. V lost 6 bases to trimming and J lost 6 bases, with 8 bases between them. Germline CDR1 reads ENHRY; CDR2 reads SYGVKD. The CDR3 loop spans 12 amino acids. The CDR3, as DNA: TGTGCCATCAGCGAATCGGCCGGGGAGCTGTTTTTT. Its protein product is CAISESAGELFF.

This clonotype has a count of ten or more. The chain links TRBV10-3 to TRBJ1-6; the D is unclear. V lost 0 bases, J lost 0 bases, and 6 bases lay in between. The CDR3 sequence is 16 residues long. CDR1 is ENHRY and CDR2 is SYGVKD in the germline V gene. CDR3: CAISESMASYNSPLHF. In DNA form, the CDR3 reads TGTGCCATCAGTGAGTCGATGGCCTCCTATAATTCACCCCTCCACTTT.

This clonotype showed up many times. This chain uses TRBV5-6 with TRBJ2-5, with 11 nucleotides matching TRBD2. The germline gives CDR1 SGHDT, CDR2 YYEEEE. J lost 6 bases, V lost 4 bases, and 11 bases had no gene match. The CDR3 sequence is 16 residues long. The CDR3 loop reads CASSRTSGGLRQTQYF. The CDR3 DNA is TGTGCCAGCAGCCGCACTAGCGGGGGCCTCCGACAGACCCAGTACTTC.

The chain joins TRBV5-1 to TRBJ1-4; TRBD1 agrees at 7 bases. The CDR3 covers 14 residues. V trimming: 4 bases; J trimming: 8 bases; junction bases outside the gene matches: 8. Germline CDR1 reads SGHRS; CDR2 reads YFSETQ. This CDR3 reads CASSKQGSEEKLFF. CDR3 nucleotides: TGCGCCAGCAGCAAACAGGGGTCGGAGGAAAAACTGTTTTTT.